The clone carrying this T cell receptor beta chain occurred a few times. Germline V CDR1 and CDR2: DFQATT, SNEGSKA (reference sequence). V was trimmed by 4 bases and J by 5 bases, leaving 11 bases between them. This CDR3 comprises 12 residues. Researchers made TCR beta libraries by using iRepertoire HTBI primers and running Arm-PCR on CDR3 regions. MiXCR, run by TCRdb on the multiplex PCR reads, gives a single entry per CDR3 protein. Among about 470,000 distinct CDR3 sequences listed, under 15% were seen once. The sample's time point: newly diagnosed GD, antithyroid drugs for less than 3 months. Researchers made the TCR library from RNA that was extracted from PBMCs. This sample is part of a study of regulatory T cells in long-lasting Graves disease. This sample was shared with a second study, whose subject was T cells in Graves' hyperthyroidism and ophthalmopathy. That paper adds: Most thyroid clonotypes that were expanded above 0.001 also turned up in blood.

This chain joins TRBV20-1 and TRBJ1-1; unclear D gene. Sequenced material: peripheral blood mononuclear cells (PBMCs), taken at new diagnosis, from a patient treated with antithyroid drugs. This receptor was identified in a woman in her thirties with Graves disease. CDR3 loop: CSATDPGTEAFF. CDR3 nucleotide sequence: TGCAGTGCTACTGACCCGGGGACTGAAGCTTTCTTT.